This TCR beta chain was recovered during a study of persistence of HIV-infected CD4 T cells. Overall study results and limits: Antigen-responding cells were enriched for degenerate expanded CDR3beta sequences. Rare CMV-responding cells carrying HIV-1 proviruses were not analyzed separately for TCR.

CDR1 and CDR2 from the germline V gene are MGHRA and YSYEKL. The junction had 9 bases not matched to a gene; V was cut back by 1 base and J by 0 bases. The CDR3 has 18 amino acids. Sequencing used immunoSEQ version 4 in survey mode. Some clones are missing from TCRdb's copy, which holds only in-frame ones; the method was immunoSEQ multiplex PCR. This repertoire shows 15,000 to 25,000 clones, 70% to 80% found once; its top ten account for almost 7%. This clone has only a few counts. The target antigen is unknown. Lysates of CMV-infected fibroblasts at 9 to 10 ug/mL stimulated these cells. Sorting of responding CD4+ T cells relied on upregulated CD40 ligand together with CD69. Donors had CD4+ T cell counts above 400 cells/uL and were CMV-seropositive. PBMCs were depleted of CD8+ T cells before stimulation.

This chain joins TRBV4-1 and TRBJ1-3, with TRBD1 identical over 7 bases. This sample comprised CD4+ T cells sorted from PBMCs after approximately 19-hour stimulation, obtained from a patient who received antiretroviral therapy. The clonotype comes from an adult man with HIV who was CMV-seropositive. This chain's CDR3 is CASSQVGLTGTSGNTIYF. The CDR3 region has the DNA TGCGCCAGCAGCCAAGTAGGGCTGACAGGGACCTCTGGAAACACCATATATTTT.